Shown below are 18 T cell receptor beta chains from a single sample sequenced in a study of blood T cell repertoires in COVID-19. Repertoires were generated with immunoSEQ multiplex PCR, while TCRdb's copy carries only in-frame clones and drops some. The sample includes roughly 100,000 clones, 84% of them seen just once. Sequencing input: peripheral blood. Receptor source: a human donor in a cohort sampled during active COVID-19.

The chain employs TRBV15 and TRBJ2-3; 8 bases fit TRBD2. The CDR3 is 13 residues long. The germline gives CDR1 LNHNV, CDR2 YYDKDF (reference sequence). V was clipped by 6 bases and J by 1 base; unmatched bases: 0. CDR3 DNA: TGTGCCACCAGGACTAGCGGCACAGATACGCAGTATTTT. It specifies CATRTSGTDTQYF. Supplemented by reference TRBV15 and TRBJ2-3, the full variable domain reads DAMVIQNPRYQVTQFGKPVTLSCSQTLNHNVMYWYQQKSSQAPKLLFHYYDKDFNNEADTPDNFQSRRPNTSFCFLDIRSPGLGDTAMYLCATRTSGTDTQYFGPGTRLTVL.

The rearrangement uses TRBV3-1 (or the pseudogene TRBV3-2) and TRBJ2-7; D gene uncertain. The V and J ends lost 0 bases and 6 bases respectively, with 12 bases between them. The CDR3 spans 14 residues. The V gene's germline CDR1 is LGHDT and CDR2 YNNKEL (reference sequence). In DNA form, the CDR3 reads TGTGCCAGCAGCCAAGATGGGCTTGCCGGCGAGCAGTACTTC. It is translated as CASSQDGLAGEQYF.

This clone was seen only a few times. V is TRBV20-1 and J is TRBJ1-2; no clear D gene. The CDR3 covers 14 residues. Per the germline V gene, CDR1 is DFQATT and CDR2 is SNEGSKA (reference sequence). The V end lost 3 bases, the J end lost 4 bases, and 15 bases lay between the germline ends. CDR3 sequence: CSASLEQSTYGYTF. DNA of the CDR3: TGCAGTGCTAGTTTGGAGCAGTCCACCTATGGCTACACCTTC.

V usage is TRBV7-9 and J usage is TRBJ1-1; 8 bases map to TRBD1. Germline CDR1 SEHNR, CDR2 FQNEAQ (reference sequence). This CDR3 spans 16 amino acids. The junction had 14 bases not matched to a gene; V was cut back by 7 bases and J by 4 bases. The CDR3 sequence: CASIPGYRGMGTEAFF. DNA of the CDR3: TGTGCCAGCATCCCGGGCTACAGGGGGATGGGCACTGAAGCTTTCTTT.

This clone was detected only once. The chain links TRBV12-3 or TRBV12-4 to TRBJ2-7; D gene ambiguous. Deletions cut 6 bases from V and 4 bases from J, with 7 bases between. There are 11 residues in the CDR3. This CDR3 is CASSPSYEQYF. The DNA for the CDR3 is TGTGCCAGCAGCCCGTCTTACGAGCAGTACTTC.

The J gene is TRBJ2-5, the V gene TRBV6-2 or TRBV6-3, with D maybe TRBD2 (6 bases). This CDR3 region has 14 residues. V was clipped by 4 bases and J by 5 bases, with 14 bases between them. Germline CDR1 reads MNHEY; CDR2 reads SVGEGT. The DNA for the CDR3 is TGTGCCAGCAGTTTCCCGGGGGTGCGGGAGACCCAGTACTTC. Amino acid sequence: CASSFPGVRETQYF.

V is TRBV28 and J is TRBJ1-1; D unclear. CDR1 MDHEN and CDR2 SYDVKM come from the germline V gene. Between the trimmed V and J ends, which lost 4 bases and 0 bases, there was a span of 9 bases. There are 14 residues in the CDR3. CDR3 residues: CASSSTGMNTEAFF. CDR3 coding DNA: TGTGCCAGCAGTTCGACGGGGATGAACACTGAAGCTTTCTTT.

The V and J genes are TRBV7-2 and TRBJ2-7; perhaps TRBD1 as D (5 bases). CDR3 length: 13 amino acids. Germline CDR1 SGHTA, CDR2 FQGNSA. Between the trimmed V and J ends, which lost 4 bases and 5 bases, there was a span of 12 bases. The CDR3 coding sequence is TGTGCCAGCAGCTCTCGACAGAGCCACGAGCAGTACTTC. Amino acids: CASSSRQSHEQYF.

The V and J genes are TRBV3-1 (or the pseudogene TRBV3-2) and TRBJ2-7; D remains unclear. This CDR3 has 14 residues. Looked up from germline, CDR1 is LGHDT and CDR2 is YNNKEL (reference sequence). V lost 1 base and J 0 bases, leaving 7 bases between the germline ends. The CDR3 nucleotides read TGTGCCAGCAGCCAAGGGCGGAACTCCTACGAGCAGTACTTC. This translates into CASSQGRNSYEQYF.

DNA of the CDR3: TGTGCCAGCAGCTTATCGTACGAGCAGTACTTC. The encoded protein is CASSLSYEQYF. This chain connects TRBV7-2 to TRBJ2-7; no reliable D call. Trimming removed 2 bases from V and 4 bases from J, with 3 bases in between. Germline-derived CDR1 and CDR2 are SGHTA and FQGNSA. The CDR3 is made up of 11 amino acids.

The chain uses TRBV12-3 or TRBV12-4 and TRBJ1-3; D possibly corresponds to TRBD1 (5 bases). Trimming left V 5 bases short and J 4 bases short, with 9 bases between. This CDR3 contains 13 residues. CDR3 in amino acids: CASSRQGGNTIYF. In nucleotides, the CDR3 is TGTGCCAGCAGTCGTCAGGGAGGAAACACCATATATTTT.

The chain links TRBV9 to TRBJ2-7, with D uncertain. V dropped 2 bases and J dropped 2 bases, with 8 bases sitting between them. CDR1 SGDLS and CDR2 YYNGEE come from the germline V gene. The CDR3 loop spans 13 amino acids. The CDR3 region is CASSVYEPYEQYF. Here the CDR3 DNA reads TGTGCCAGCAGCGTGTACGAGCCCTACGAGCAGTACTTC.

The CDR3 coding sequence is TGTGCCAGTAGTTTACTAGCGGGGGGCGGCACAGATACGCAGTATTTT. Translation: CASSLLAGGGTDTQYF. This rearrangement joins TRBV19 to TRBJ2-3, with TRBD2 matching 12 bases. Germline assignment: CDR1 LNHDA and CDR2 SQIVND (reference sequence). This CDR3 has 16 residues. V gave up 5 bases and J gave up 1 base; unmatched junction bases: 4.

The chain uses TRBV9 and TRBJ1-1; D is uncertain. V lost 4 bases and J lost 1, with 14 bases in between. Germline V gene data show CDR1 as SGDLS and CDR2 as YYNGEE. The CDR3 is made up of 15 amino acids. The DNA of the CDR3 is TGTGCCAGCAGCCCCGGCGGGCTGGAGAACACTGAAGCTTTCTTT. Protein product: CASSPGGLENTEAFF.

V and J are TRBV13 and TRBJ1-5, with 10 bases matching TRBD1. The trim removed 5 bases at V and 2 bases at J, leaving 3 bases unmatched. This CDR3 contains 15 residues. Germline CDR1 reads PRHDT; CDR2 reads FYEKMQ (reference sequence). The CDR3 here is CASSDRGLGNQPQHF. The CDR3 DNA reads as TGTGCCAGCAGCGACAGGGGGCTGGGCAATCAGCCCCAGCATTTT.

This clone turned up a few times. The chain has TRBV9 and TRBJ1-3, with TRBD1 as a possible D gene (5 bases). The V and J ends lost 4 bases and 7 bases respectively, with 18 bases between them. Per the germline V gene, CDR1 is SGDLS and CDR2 is YYNGEE. This CDR3 contains 15 residues. The DNA of the CDR3 is TGTGCCAGCAGCCCCGGTCCGGGGGGGACGAACACCATATATTTT. This sequence encodes CASSPGPGGTNTIYF.

V usage is TRBV3-1 (or the pseudogene TRBV3-2) and J usage is TRBJ2-3; D not certain. Germline V lookup: CDR1 LGHDT, CDR2 YNNKEL (reference sequence). V was pared by 0 bases and J by 2 bases, with 9 bases between. CDR3 length: 15 amino acids. CDR3 protein: CASSQDARNTDTQYF. CDR3 nucleotides: TGTGCCAGCAGCCAAGATGCCAGAAACACAGATACGCAGTATTTT.

This sequence joins TRBV7-6 and TRBJ2-3, with 10 positions matching TRBD1. In germline, CDR1 is SGHVS, CDR2 FNYEAQ. The trim removed 5 bases at V and 9 bases at J, leaving 8 bases unmatched. The CDR3 is 14 residues long. This CDR3 is CASSPRQGAQTQYF. CDR3 DNA sequence: TGTGCCAGCAGCCCGCGACAGGGGGCACAAACGCAGTATTTT.